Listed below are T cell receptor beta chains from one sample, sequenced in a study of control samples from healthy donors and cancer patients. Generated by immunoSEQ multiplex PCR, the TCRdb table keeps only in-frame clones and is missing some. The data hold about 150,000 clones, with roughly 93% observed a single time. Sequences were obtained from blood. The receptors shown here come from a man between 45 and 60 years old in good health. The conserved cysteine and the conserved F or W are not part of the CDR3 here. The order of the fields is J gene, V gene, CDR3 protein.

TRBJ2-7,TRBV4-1,ASSQEGLRTGGQRDEQY
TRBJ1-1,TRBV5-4,ASSLPGVNTEAF
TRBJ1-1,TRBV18,ASSPPQDTEAF
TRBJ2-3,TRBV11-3,ASSLGASTDTQY
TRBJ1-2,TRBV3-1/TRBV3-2,ASSRPGTGRLST
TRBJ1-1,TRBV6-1,ASSEGGFWNTEAF
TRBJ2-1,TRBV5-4,ASSWAELRSEQF
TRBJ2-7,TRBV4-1,ASSQIKGQGGHEQY
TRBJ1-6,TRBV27,ASSPVMGGSAPLH
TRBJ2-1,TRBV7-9,ASSPFNEQF
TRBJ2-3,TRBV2,ASSEGGWGTTDTQY
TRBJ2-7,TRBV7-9,ASSSEGTAQFLSYEQY
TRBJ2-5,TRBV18,ASSPGTPPETQY
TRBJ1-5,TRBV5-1,ASKVGALGNQPQH
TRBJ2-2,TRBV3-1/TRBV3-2,ASSQRDRGGELF
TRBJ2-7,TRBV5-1,ASSGGPNYEQY
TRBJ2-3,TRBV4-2,ASSQGGGLGGGTQY
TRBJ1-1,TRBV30,AWREQGENTEAF
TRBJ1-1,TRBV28,ASSFSGVQTREAF
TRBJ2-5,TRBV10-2,ASSDGTGAQETQY
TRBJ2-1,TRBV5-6,ASSLPGTGSYNEQF
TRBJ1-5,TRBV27,ASSPPGQGRYDQPQH
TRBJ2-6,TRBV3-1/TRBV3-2,ASSLTGPGANVLT
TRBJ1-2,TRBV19,ASSQGTGGGGYT
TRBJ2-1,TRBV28,ASSIRLAGLYNEQF
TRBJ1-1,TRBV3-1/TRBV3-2,ASSTPGRYEAF
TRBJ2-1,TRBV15,ATSRGRPGDNEQF
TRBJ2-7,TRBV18,ASSPGQLLEQY
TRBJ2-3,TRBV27,ASSLQLPTDTQY
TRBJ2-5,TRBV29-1,SVEDRAGQETQY